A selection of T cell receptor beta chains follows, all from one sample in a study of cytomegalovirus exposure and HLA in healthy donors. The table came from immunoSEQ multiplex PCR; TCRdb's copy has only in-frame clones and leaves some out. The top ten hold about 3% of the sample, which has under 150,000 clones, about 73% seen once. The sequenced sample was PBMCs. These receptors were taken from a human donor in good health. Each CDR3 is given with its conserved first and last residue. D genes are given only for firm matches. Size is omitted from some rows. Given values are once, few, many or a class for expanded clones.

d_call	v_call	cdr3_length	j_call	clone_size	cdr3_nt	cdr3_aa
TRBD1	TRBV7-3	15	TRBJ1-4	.	TGTGCCAGCAGCTTAACAGGGGGCGCCGGTGAAAAACTGTTTTTT	CASSLTGGAGEKLFF
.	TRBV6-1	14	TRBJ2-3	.	TGTGCCAGCCTCGGGGTGGCTAGCACAGATACGCAGTATTTT	CASLGVASTDTQYF
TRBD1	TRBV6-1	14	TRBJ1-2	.	TGTGCCAGCAGAGCCAGGGGGTCTAACTATGGCTACACCTTC	CASRARGSNYGYTF
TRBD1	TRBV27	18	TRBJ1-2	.	TGTGCCAGCACCCCCAGGACCGGCAGGGGACAGGGGGCCTTCGGCTACACCTTC	CASTPRTGRGQGAFGYTF
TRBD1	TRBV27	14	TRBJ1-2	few	TGTGCCAGCAGACCGGGACAGGGATCCTATGGCTACACCTTC	CASRPGQGSYGYTF
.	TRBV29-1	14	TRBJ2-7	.	TGCAGCGTTGGGCAGGGGTCCTCAACCTACGAGCAGTACTTC	CSVGQGSSTYEQYF
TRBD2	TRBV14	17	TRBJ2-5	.	TGTGCCAGCAGCCGATCGGGGGGTAGTCGGGTGCGAGAGACCCAGTACTTC	CASSRSGGSRVRETQYF
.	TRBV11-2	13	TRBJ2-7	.	TGTGCCAGCAGCTTGGCAGGCGCCCACGAGCAGTACTTC	CASSLAGAHEQYF
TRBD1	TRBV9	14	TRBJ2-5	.	TGTGCCAGCAGCGTAGGACAGGGTCGAGAGACCCAGTACTTC	CASSVGQGRETQYF
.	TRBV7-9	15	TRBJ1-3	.	TGTTCCAGCAGCCTCATGGGCAGCTCTGGAAACACCATATATTTT	CSSSLMGSSGNTIYF
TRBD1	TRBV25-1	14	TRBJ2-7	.	TGTGCCAGCAGCAGGACAGGGGGTCTGTACGAGCAGTACTTC	CASSRTGGLYEQYF
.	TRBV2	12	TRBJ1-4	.	TGTGCCAGCAGTGTCCCCAGTGAAAAACTGTTTTTT	CASSVPSEKLFF
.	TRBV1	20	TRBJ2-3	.	TGCACCAGCAGCCAACTCGTTAAGGGACTAGCGGGGGGCCAGCCAGATACGCAGTATTTT	CTSSQLVKGLAGGQPDTQYF
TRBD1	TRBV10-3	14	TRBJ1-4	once	TGTGCCATCAGTGAGACAGGGGGTCGGGAAAAACTGTTTTTT	CAISETGGREKLFF
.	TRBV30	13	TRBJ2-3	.	TGTGCTTGGAGTTCCCGGGTGCCAGATACGCAGTATTTT	CAWSSRVPDTQYF
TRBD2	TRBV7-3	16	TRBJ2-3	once	TGTGCCAGCAGCTTAATCTGGGGAGGGAGAGGAGATACGCAGTATTTT	CASSLIWGGRGDTQYF
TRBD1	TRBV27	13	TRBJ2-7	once	TGTGCCAGCGGACAGGGGGCGCAGATCGAGCAGTACTTC	CASGQGAQIEQYF
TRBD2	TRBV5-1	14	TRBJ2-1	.	TGCGCCAGCACCCGGACTAGCGGCTACAATGAGCAGTTCTTC	CASTRTSGYNEQFF
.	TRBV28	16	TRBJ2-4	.	TGTGCCAGCAGTCCTCCGGGACACCTAGCCAAAAACATTCAGTACTTC	CASSPPGHLAKNIQYF
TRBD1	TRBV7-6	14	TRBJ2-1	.	TGTGCCAGCAGCCCCGGGACAGGGGGTTATGAGCAGTTCTTC	CASSPGTGGYEQFF
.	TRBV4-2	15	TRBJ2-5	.	TGTGCCAGCAGCCAAGAGTGGGGGCCCCAAGAGACCCAGTACTTC	CASSQEWGPQETQYF
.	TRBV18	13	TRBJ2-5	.	TGTGCCAGCTCCCCGGACGGGGAAGAGACCCAGTACTTC	CASSPDGEETQYF
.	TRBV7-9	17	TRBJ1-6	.	TGTGCCAGCAGCCCAGCGGGGCGGAGCTCCTATAATTCACCCCTCCACTTT	CASSPAGRSSYNSPLHF
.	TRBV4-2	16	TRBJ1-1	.	TGTGCCAGCAGCCAAGAAGCTGCGGGGGGGCAAACTGAAGCTTTCTTT	CASSQEAAGGQTEAFF
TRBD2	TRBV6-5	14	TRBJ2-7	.	TGTGCCAGCAGTGAATGGGGGGGTTCCTACGAGCAGTACTTC	CASSEWGGSYEQYF
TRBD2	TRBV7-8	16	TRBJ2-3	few	TGTGCCAGCAGCCTCGAGCGGGGCCGACTGCGGGATACGCAGTATTTT	CASSLERGRLRDTQYF
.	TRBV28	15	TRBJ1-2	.	TGTGCCAGCAGTTTGGGGGGACGTTTGGACTATGGCTACACCTTC	CASSLGGRLDYGYTF
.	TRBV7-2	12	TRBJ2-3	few	TGTGCCAGCAGTAACCCGGGGAACACGCAGTATTTT	CASSNPGNTQYF
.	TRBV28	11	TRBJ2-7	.	TGTGCCAGCAGTCAGACTTTCGAGCAGTACTTC	CASSQTFEQYF
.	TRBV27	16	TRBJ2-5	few	TGTGCCAGCAGTTTATATTCCCGGCAGGGCCGGGAGACCCAGTACTTC	CASSLYSRQGRETQYF
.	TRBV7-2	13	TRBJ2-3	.	TGTGCCAGCAGCCAAGCTAGACCAGATACGCAGTATTTT	CASSQARPDTQYF
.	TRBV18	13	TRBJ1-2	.	TGTGCCAGCTCACCTTTCGACAGAAATGGCTACACCTTC	CASSPFDRNGYTF
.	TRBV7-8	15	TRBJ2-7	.	TGTGCCAGCAGCTTAGGAGGCGGCACCTCCTACGAGCAGTACTTC	CASSLGGGTSYEQYF
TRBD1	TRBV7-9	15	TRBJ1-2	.	TGTGCCAGCAGCTCTCCGGGACAGGGGACCTCTGGCTACACCTTC	CASSSPGQGTSGYTF
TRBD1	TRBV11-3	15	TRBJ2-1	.	TGTGCCAGCAGCCTGGGACAGGGATCGTACAATGAGCAGTTCTTC	CASSLGQGSYNEQFF
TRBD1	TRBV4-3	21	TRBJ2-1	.	TGCGCCAGCAGCCAACGCCCGGACAGGGGGCAGACCCTCTCCTCGGGTAATGAGCAGTTCTTC	CASSQRPDRGQTLSSGNEQFF
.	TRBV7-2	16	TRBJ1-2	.	TGTGCCAGCAACACTTTACCGGGACACCACGACTATGGCTACACCTTC	CASNTLPGHHDYGYTF
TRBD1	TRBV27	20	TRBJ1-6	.	TGTGCCAGCAGTTTATCGCCCATCGGGACAGCCGAACCTTATAATTCACCCCTCCACTTT	CASSLSPIGTAEPYNSPLHF
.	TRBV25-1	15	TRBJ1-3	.	TGTGCCAGCAGTGAATGGGGCCTGAATGGAAACACCATATATTTT	CASSEWGLNGNTIYF
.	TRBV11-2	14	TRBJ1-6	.	TGTGCCAGCAGCTTAGATCTTTATAATTCACCCCTCCACTTT	CASSLDLYNSPLHF
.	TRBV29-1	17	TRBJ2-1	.	TGCAGCGCCAAATTGAAGAGAGCCCAGCGGGACAACAATGAGCAGTTCTTC	CSAKLKRAQRDNNEQFF
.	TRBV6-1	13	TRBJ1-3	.	TGTGCCAGCAGTTTGACAATTCGAGACACCATATATTTT	CASSLTIRDTIYF
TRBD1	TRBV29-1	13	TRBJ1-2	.	TGCAGCGTAGGGGAAAAGGCAGGGGGCGGCTACACCTTC	CSVGEKAGGGYTF